This T cell receptor beta chain was observed in a study of cytomegalovirus exposure and HLA in healthy donors. PCR used 60 Vbeta primers and 13 Jbeta primers. Measured with immunoSEQ multiplex PCR; TCRdb has only the in-frame clones, and not every one. The table has 80,000 or so clones, around 70% seen once. Overall study results and limits: Some V segments, TRBV6-2 and TRBV6-3 among them, were indistinguishable and were therefore excluded.

As to this clone: No antigen is known for it.

In germline, CDR1 is KGHSH, CDR2 LQKENI. CDR3 length equals 14 residues. V was pared by 2 bases and J by 5 bases, with 12 bases between. This clonotype was obtained from a woman aged 35 to 49 in good health and CMV-seropositive. This chain connects TRBV18 to TRBJ1-1; D call uncertain. Material: PBMCs. CDR3 amino acids: CASSPGYSGTEAFF. The CDR3 bases are TGTGCCAGCTCACCAGGGTACAGCGGGACTGAAGCTTTCTTT.